The following is a TCR beta chain sequence with its context. This entry belongs to a study of brain T cells in children with intractable seizures. This table comes from immunoSEQ multiplex PCR, and its TCRdb copy is limited to in-frame clones, with some not included. Of about 110,000 clones in the sample, roughly 94% were seen once. Trimming pared 1 base from V and 2 bases from J, leaving 9 bases between. CDR3 length: 14 amino acids. Germline V gene sequence: CDR1 SGHAT, CDR2 FQNNGV. The sequence derives from a boy under two years old with hemimegalencephaly and intractable seizures. The chain joins TRBV11-2 to TRBJ2-7; D ambiguous. The sample was peripheral blood, taken at surgery. CDR3 nucleotide sequence: TGTGCCAGCAGCTTAGTTCCAGCCACCTACGAGCAGTACTTC. Protein: CASSLVPATYEQYF.